Listed below are T cell receptor beta chains from one sample, sequenced in a study of blood T cell repertoires in COVID-19. Sequencing was performed with immunoSEQ multiplex PCR; in TCRdb, only in-frame clones are kept and a portion is missing. This repertoire shows about 280,000 clones, around four fifths found once; its top ten account for approximately 10%. Sequencing was done on a sample of peripheral blood. These TCRs come from a woman aged 45 to 65 who had recovered from COVID-19. The CDR3 runs from the conserved cysteine through the conserved F or W. D genes are given only for firm matches. Clone size is given for some rows only: seen once, a few or many times, or a class if the clone is expanded.

v_call,d_call,j_call,clone_size,cdr3_aa,cdr3_nt
TRBV7-2,-,TRBJ2-1,-,CASSLSVIEFF,TGTGCCAGCAGCCTCTCCGTAATAGAGTTCTTC
TRBV4-1,TRBD2,TRBJ2-7,-,CASSQRGVAGGYEQYF,TGCGCCAGCAGCCAAAGGGGGGTAGCGGGAGGCTACGAGCAGTACTTC
TRBV7-2,TRBD1,TRBJ1-1,-,CASSPRQGWINTEAFF,TGTGCCAGCAGCCCCAGACAGGGATGGATAAACACTGAAGCTTTCTTT
TRBV30,-,TRBJ2-1,-,CAGFYWRNYNEQFF,TGTGCCGGGTTCTATTGGCGGAACTACAATGAGCAGTTCTTC
TRBV18,-,TRBJ1-6,-,CASSPPAGDHGALHF,TGTGCCAGCTCACCACCAGCGGGGGACCACGGGGCCCTCCACTTT
TRBV6-1,TRBD1,TRBJ1-3,many,CASSDSPQGATGNTIYF,TGTGCCAGCAGTGATTCCCCACAGGGGGCCACTGGAAACACCATATATTTT
TRBV3-1/TRBV3-2,TRBD2,TRBJ2-3,once,CASSPIAGSADTQYF,TGTGCCAGCAGTCCCATAGCGGGCTCGGCAGATACGCAGTATTTT
TRBV12-3/TRBV12-4,-,TRBJ1-1,-,CASSFYGNTEAFF,TGTGCCAGCAGTTTCTACGGGAACACTGAAGCTTTCTTT
TRBV7-2,-,TRBJ2-7,-,CASSLESGFMHEQYF,TGTGCCAGCAGCTTAGAGTCGGGGTTCATGCACGAGCAGTACTTC
TRBV5-5,-,TRBJ2-7,-,CASSPTSSYEQYF,TGTGCCAGCAGTCCTACTAGCTCCTACGAGCAGTACTTC
TRBV6-5,-,TRBJ2-7,-,CASSYSHYEQYF,TGTGCCAGCAGTTACTCTCATTACGAGCAGTACTTC
TRBV4-2,TRBD2,TRBJ2-3,once,CASSQAFSSGGADTQYF,TGTGCCAGCAGCCAAGCCTTTTCTAGCGGGGGGGCAGATACGCAGTATTTT
TRBV6-5,TRBD1,TRBJ2-7,-,CASSETGGSYEQYF,TGTGCCAGCTCGGAGACAGGGGGATCCTACGAGCAGTACTTC
TRBV7-9,-,TRBJ1-2,-,CASTPGPTGYTF,TGTGCCAGCACCCCAGGTCCCACCGGCTACACCTTC
TRBV7-3,TRBD2,TRBJ2-5,once,CASSLGTSGSGQETQYF,TGTGCCAGCAGCCTAGGGACTAGCGGGAGTGGGCAAGAGACCCAGTACTTC
TRBV6-2/TRBV6-3,TRBD2,TRBJ2-2,-,CASSWTSGKGKLAGELFF,TGTGCCAGCAGTTGGACTAGCGGGAAAGGGAAATTAGCCGGGGAGCTGTTTTTT
TRBV28,-,TRBJ2-5,-,CASTQPGVAETQYF,TGTGCCAGCACTCAACCAGGGGTGGCGGAGACCCAGTACTTC
TRBV28,-,TRBJ1-6,-,CASSWLRGRNSPLHF,TGTGCCAGCAGCTGGCTCAGGGGTCGGAATTCACCCCTCCACTTT
TRBV9,-,TRBJ2-1,-,CASSVSTGIYNEQFF,TGTGCCAGCAGCGTATCGACAGGAATCTACAATGAGCAGTTCTTC
TRBV6-5,-,TRBJ2-7,-,CASSLEMSFPYEQYF,TGTGCCAGCAGTCTAGAGATGTCTTTCCCCTACGAGCAGTACTTC
TRBV6-5,TRBD1,TRBJ1-5,-,CASRKDRGGNQPQHF,TGTGCCAGCAGAAAAGACAGGGGTGGCAATCAGCCCCAGCATTTT
TRBV5-4,TRBD2,TRBJ2-3,-,CASSLGTSGVDTQYF,TGTGCCAGCAGCCTTGGGACTAGCGGGGTGGATACGCAGTATTTT
TRBV7-2,-,TRBJ2-7,-,CASSLSTAVSYEQYF,TGTGCCAGCAGCCTCTCGACCGCGGTCTCCTACGAGCAGTACTTC
TRBV7-9,-,TRBJ2-2,-,CASSLHRGGSGELFF,TGTGCCAGCAGCTTACACAGGGGGGGATCCGGGGAGCTGTTTTTT
TRBV25-1,TRBD1,TRBJ2-1,-,CASSEEGARSEQFF,TGTGCCAGCAGTGAAGAGGGGGCCAGGTCTGAGCAGTTCTTC
TRBV5-1,-,TRBJ1-1,few,CASSLSRGNTEAFF,TGCGCCAGCAGCCTGTCAAGGGGGAACACTGAAGCTTTCTTT
TRBV4-3,-,TRBJ1-5,-,CASSPYIDAQPQHF,TGCGCCAGCAGCCCTTATATCGATGCGCAGCCCCAGCATTTT
TRBV30,TRBD1,TRBJ1-2,-,CAWQVQGGGYTF,TGTGCCTGGCAGGTCCAGGGGGGTGGCTACACCTTC
TRBV7-2,TRBD1,TRBJ2-5,-,CASSSSGTGGGETQYF,TGTGCCAGCAGCTCTTCCGGGACAGGGGGCGGGGAGACCCAGTACTTC
TRBV5-8,TRBD1,TRBJ2-7,-,CASSPRDSSYEQYF,TGTGCCAGCAGCCCCCGGGACAGCTCCTACGAGCAGTACTTC
TRBV6-6,-,TRBJ2-4,-,CASSFTGHIQYF,TGTGCCAGCAGTTTTACAGGGCACATTCAGTACTTC
TRBV13,TRBD2,TRBJ2-1,-,CASSFKLAGVEQFF,TGTGCCAGCAGCTTTAAACTAGCGGGAGTTGAGCAGTTCTTC
TRBV9,TRBD2,TRBJ2-5,-,CASSKGLVQETQYF,TGTGCCAGCAGCAAGGGACTAGTCCAAGAGACCCAGTACTTC